Presented here are 8 T cell receptor beta chains from one specimen sequenced in a study of cytomegalovirus exposure and HLA in healthy donors. The PCR used 60 Vbeta and 13 Jbeta primers. Produced via immunoSEQ multiplex PCR; TCRdb's table is partial and in-frame only. The data contain 100,000 or so clones, about 70% of them singletons. Sequenced: PBMCs. The receptor source for this set is a man aged 25-40 years in good health and CMV-seronegative.

The gene calls are TRBV13 and TRBJ2-1; D is unresolved. The germline V and J ends were trimmed by 1 base and 2 bases, with 9 bases remaining between them. Germline V gene sequence: CDR1 PRHDT, CDR2 FYEKMQ (reference sequence). The CDR3 contains 15 residues. The chain's CDR3 is CASSLDSSPYNEQFF. The DNA of the CDR3 is TGTGCCAGCAGCTTAGATTCGAGTCCCTACAATGAGCAGTTCTTC.

This clone was recorded a few times. The chain carries TRBV14 and TRBJ2-7; 8 bases are a match to TRBD2. V lost 4 bases and J lost 5; bases outside the gene matches: 7. The germline CDR1 and CDR2 sequences are SGHDN and FVKESK. The CDR3 sequence is 14 residues long. The chain's CDR3 is CASSLGLGLDEQYF. CDR3 in DNA: TGTGCCAGCAGCCTGGGACTAGGCCTAGACGAGCAGTACTTC.

This sequence joins TRBV29-1 and TRBJ1-5; 8 bases are shared with TRBD1. The CDR3 spans 13 residues. In germline, CDR1 is SQVTM, CDR2 ANQGSEA. V dropped 4 bases and J dropped 2; count of bases not matched to a gene: 1. The CDR3 loop is CSVAGGGNQPQHF. The CDR3 coding sequence is TGCAGCGTTGCAGGGGGCGGCAATCAGCCCCAGCATTTT.

The chain links TRBV9 to TRBJ2-3; D unresolved. Looked up from germline, CDR1 is SGDLS and CDR2 is YYNGEE. The CDR3 extends over 14 amino acids. V gave up 9 bases and J gave up 5 bases, with 19 bases separating them. The CDR3 loop is CATSPTASKDTQYF. In DNA form, the CDR3 reads TGTGCCACCTCCCCGACTGCCTCGAAAGATACGCAGTATTTT.

The chain combines TRBV6-1 with TRBJ2-5; 11 positions match TRBD1. The germline gives CDR1 MNHNS, CDR2 SASEGT. The CDR3 covers 16 residues. V lost 4 bases and J lost 0; bases outside the gene matches: 4. The CDR3 reads CASSAGTGGDQETQYF. CDR3 DNA: TGTGCCAGCAGTGCGGGGACAGGGGGGGACCAAGAGACCCAGTACTTC.

This clone has only a few counts. This rearrangement joins TRBV2 to TRBJ2-3; 8 bases are shared with TRBD1. The germline gives CDR1 SNHLY, CDR2 FYNNEI. The J segment lost 2 bases and the V segment lost 5 bases, leaving 6 bases of the junction unmatched. This CDR3 contains 15 residues. CDR3 bases: TGTGCCAGCAGTCCGACAGGGGCAAACACAGATACGCAGTATTTT. It yields the protein CASSPTGANTDTQYF.

This clone came up once. The V gene is TRBV30, the J gene TRBJ2-7; D might be TRBD1 (5 bases). Germline V gene sequence: CDR1 GTSNPN, CDR2 SVGIG (reference sequence). V was shortened by 2 bases and J by 0 bases, with 8 bases between the two germline ends. The CDR3 spans 13 residues. CDR3 residues: CAWSYGHSYEQYF. Here the CDR3 DNA reads TGTGCCTGGAGTTACGGACACTCCTACGAGCAGTACTTC. Based on the CDR3 plus reference TRBV30 and TRBJ2-7, the full variable domain is SQTIHQWPATLVQPVGSPLSLECTVEGTSNPNLYWYRQAAGRGLQLLFYSVGIGQISSEVPQNLSASRPQDRQFILSSKKLLLSDSGFYLCAWSYGHSYEQYFGPGTRLTVT.

J is TRBJ1-3 and V is TRBV6-6; D uncertain. Between the trimmed V and J ends, which lost 0 bases and 1 base, there was a span of 7 bases. Per germline, CDR1 MNHNY and CDR2 SVGAGI (reference sequence). The CDR3 loop spans 15 amino acids. The DNA for the CDR3 is TGTGCCAGCAGTTACTCCGAGGGATCTGGAAACACCATATATTTT. Translating it yields CASSYSEGSGNTIYF.